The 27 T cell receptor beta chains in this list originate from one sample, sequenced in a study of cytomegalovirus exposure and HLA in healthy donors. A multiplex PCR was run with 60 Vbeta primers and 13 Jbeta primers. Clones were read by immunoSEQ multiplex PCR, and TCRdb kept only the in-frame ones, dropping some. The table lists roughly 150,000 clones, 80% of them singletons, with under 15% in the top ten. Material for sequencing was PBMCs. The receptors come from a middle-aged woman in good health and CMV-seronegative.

The CDR3 is CASSLSRETQYF. The CDR3 region has the DNA TGTGCCAGCAGCTTATCCCGAGAGACCCAGTACTTC. The chain uses TRBV7-6 and TRBJ2-5; no reliable D call. This CDR3 region has 12 residues. Deletions cut 2 bases from V and 4 bases from J, with 5 bases between. Germline V lookup: CDR1 SGHVS, CDR2 FNYEAQ.

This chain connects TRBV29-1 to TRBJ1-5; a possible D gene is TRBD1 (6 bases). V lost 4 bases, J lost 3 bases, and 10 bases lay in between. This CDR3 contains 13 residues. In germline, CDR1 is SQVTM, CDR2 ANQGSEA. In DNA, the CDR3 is TGCAGCGTTGGAGGGACAAACAATCAGCCCCAGCATTTT. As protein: CSVGGTNNQPQHF.

The CDR3 DNA is TGTGCCAGCAGGGACAGGGGGATGTTGCCTGAAGCTTTCTTT. Amino acids: CASRDRGMLPEAFF. The chain recombines TRBV11-3 with TRBJ1-1, with 10 bases matching TRBD1. The CDR3 has 14 amino acids. Trimming at V came to 6 bases and at J to 6 bases, leaving 7 bases not matched to a gene. CDR1 and CDR2 from the germline V gene are SGHNT and YENEEA. Using reference TRBV11-3 and TRBJ1-1 for the parts outside the CDR3, the full variable domain is EAGVVQSPRYKIIEKKQPVAFWCNPISGHNTLYWYLQNLGQGPELLIRYENEEAVDDSQLPKDRFSAERLKGVDSTLKIQPAELGDSAVYLCASRDRGMLPEAFFGQGTRLTVV.

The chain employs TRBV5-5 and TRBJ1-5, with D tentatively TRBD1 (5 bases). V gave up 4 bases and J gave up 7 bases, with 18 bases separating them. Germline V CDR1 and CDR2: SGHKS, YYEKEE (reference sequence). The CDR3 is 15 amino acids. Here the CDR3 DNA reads TGTGCCAGCAGCCCGTCCAGGGTTGTCGGCCAGCCCCAGCATTTT. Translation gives CASSPSRVVGQPQHF.

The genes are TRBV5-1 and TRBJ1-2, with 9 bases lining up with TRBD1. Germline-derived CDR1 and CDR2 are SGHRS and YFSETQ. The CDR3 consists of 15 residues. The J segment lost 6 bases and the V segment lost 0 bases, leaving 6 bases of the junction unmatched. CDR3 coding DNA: TGCGCCAGCAGCTTGGCCTTCGGACAGGGGAATGGCTACACCTTC. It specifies CASSLAFGQGNGYTF. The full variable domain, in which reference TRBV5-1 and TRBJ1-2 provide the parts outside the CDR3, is KAGVTQTPRYLIKTRGQQVTLSCSPISGHRSVSWYQQTPGQGLQFLFEYFSETQRNKGNFPGRFSGRQFSNSRSEMNVSTLELGDSALYLCASSLAFGQGNGYTFGSGTRLTVV.

The CDR3 DNA reads as TGTGCCAGCAGCCAACCCCCCCAGCGGGAGACCTACGAGCAGTACTTC. Amino acid sequence: CASSQPPQRETYEQYF. This chain joins TRBV28 and TRBJ2-7; 8 bases map to TRBD2. The germline CDR1 and CDR2 sequences are MDHEN and SYDVKM. J lost 2 bases, V lost 6 bases, and 12 bases had no gene match. The CDR3 is 16 amino acids. The full variable domain, with the rest looked up from reference TRBV28 and TRBJ2-7, is DVKVTQSSRYLVKRTGEKVFLECVQDMDHENMFWYRQDPGLGLRLIYFSYDVKMKEKGDIPEGYSVSREKKERFSLILESASTNQTSMYLCASSQPPQRETYEQYFGPGTRLTVT.

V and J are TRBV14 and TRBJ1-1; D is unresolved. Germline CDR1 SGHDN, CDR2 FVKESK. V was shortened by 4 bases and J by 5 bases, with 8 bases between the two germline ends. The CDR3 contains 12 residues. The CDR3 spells CASSRQMTEAFF. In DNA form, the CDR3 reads TGTGCCAGCAGCCGTCAGATGACTGAAGCTTTCTTT.

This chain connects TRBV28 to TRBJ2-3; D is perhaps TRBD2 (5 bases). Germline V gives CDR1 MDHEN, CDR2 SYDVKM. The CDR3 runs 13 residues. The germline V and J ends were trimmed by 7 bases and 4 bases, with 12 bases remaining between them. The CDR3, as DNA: TGTGCCAGCAAGGTAACCGGGGCAGATACGCAGTATTTT. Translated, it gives CASKVTGADTQYF. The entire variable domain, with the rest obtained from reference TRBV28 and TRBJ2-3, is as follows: DVKVTQSSRYLVKRTGEKVFLECVQDMDHENMFWYRQDPGLGLRLIYFSYDVKMKEKGDIPEGYSVSREKKERFSLILESASTNQTSMYLCASKVTGADTQYFGPGTRLTVL.

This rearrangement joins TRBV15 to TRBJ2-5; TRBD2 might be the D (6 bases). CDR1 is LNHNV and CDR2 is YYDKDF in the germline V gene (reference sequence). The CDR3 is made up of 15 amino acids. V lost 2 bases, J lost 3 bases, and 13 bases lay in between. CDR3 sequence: CATSRTGTGEETQYF. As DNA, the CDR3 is TGTGCCACCAGCAGAACTGGGACGGGAGAAGAGACCCAGTACTTC.

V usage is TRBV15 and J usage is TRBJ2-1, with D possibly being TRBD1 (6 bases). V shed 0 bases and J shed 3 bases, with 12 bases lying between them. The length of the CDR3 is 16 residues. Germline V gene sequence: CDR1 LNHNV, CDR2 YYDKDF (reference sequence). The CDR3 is CATSRETGTVYNEQFF. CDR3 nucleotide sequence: TGTGCCACCAGCAGAGAAACAGGGACCGTCTACAATGAGCAGTTCTTC.

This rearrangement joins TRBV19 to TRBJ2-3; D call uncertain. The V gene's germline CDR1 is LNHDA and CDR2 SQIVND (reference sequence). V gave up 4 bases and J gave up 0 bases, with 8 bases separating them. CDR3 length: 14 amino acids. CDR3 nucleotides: TGTGCCAGTAGTAACCAGGAAAGCACAGATACGCAGTATTTT. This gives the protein CASSNQESTDTQYF.

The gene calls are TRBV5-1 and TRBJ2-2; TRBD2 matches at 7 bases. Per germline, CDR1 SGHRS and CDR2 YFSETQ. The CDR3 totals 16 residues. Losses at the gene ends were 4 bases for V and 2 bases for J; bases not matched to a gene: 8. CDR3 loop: CASSGPSGLNTGELFF. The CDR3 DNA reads TGCGCCAGCAGCGGGCCTAGCGGATTAAACACCGGGGAGCTGTTTTTT.

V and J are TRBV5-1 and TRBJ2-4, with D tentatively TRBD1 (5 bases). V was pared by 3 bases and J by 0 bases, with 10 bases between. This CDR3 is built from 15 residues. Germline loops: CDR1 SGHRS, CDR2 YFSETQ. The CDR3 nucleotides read TGCGCCAGCAGCTCCCAGGGCATAGCCAAAAACATTCAGTACTTC. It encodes CASSSQGIAKNIQYF.

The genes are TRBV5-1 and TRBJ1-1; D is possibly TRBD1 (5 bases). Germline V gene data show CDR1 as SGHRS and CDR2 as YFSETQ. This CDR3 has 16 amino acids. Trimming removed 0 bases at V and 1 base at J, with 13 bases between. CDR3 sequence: CASSLVVGLGNTEAFF. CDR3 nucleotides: TGCGCCAGCAGCTTGGTGGTGGGGCTGGGGAACACTGAAGCTTTCTTT.

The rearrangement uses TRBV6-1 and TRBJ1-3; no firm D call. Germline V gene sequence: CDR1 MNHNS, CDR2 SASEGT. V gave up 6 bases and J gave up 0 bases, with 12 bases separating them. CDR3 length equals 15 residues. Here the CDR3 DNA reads TGTGCCAGCAGGCCCCCCGCTAGCTCTGGAAACACCATATATTTT. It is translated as CASRPPASSGNTIYF.

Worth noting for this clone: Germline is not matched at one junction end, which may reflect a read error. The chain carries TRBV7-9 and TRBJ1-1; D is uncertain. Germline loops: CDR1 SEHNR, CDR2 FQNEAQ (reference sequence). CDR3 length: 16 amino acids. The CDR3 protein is CSSSSSNNPITAEAFF. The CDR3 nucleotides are TGTTCCAGCAGCTCCTCCAACAACCCCATTACAGCTGAAGCTTTCTTT.

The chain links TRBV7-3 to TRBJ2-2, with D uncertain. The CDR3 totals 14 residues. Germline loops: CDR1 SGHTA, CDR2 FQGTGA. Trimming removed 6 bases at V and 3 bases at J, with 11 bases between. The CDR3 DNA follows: TGTGCCAGCAGATTGTTTCCGGACACCGGGGAGCTGTTTTTT. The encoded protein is CASRLFPDTGELFF.

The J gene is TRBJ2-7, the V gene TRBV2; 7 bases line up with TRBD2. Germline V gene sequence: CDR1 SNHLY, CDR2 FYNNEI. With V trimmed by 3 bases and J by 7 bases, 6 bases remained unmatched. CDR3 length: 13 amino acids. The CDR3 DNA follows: TGTGCCAGCAGTGAGGGTGGGAGGGGTGAGCAGTACTTC. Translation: CASSEGGRGEQYF.

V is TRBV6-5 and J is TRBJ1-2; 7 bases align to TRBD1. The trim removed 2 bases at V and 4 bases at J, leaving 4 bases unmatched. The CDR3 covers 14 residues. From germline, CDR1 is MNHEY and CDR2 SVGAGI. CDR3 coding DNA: TGTGCCAGCAGTTACACGACAGGGTTCTATGGCTACACCTTC. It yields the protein CASSYTTGFYGYTF.

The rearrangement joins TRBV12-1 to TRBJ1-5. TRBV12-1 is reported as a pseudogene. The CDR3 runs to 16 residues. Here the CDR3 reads CASSLTTGRGNQPQHF. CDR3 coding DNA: TGTGCCAGCAGCTTAACTACAGGGAGGGGGAATCAGCCCCAGCATTTT.

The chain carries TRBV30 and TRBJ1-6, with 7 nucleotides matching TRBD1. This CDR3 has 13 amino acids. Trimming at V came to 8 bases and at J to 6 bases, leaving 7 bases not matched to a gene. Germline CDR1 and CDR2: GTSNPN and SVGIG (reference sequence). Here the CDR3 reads CAAQGLINSPLHF. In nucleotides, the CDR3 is TGTGCCGCACAGGGGCTGATTAATTCACCCCTCCACTTT. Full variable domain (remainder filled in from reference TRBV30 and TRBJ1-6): SQTIHQWPATLVQPVGSPLSLECTVEGTSNPNLYWYRQAAGRGLQLLFYSVGIGQISSEVPQNLSASRPQDRQFILSSKKLLLSDSGFYLCAAQGLINSPLHFGNGTRLTVT.

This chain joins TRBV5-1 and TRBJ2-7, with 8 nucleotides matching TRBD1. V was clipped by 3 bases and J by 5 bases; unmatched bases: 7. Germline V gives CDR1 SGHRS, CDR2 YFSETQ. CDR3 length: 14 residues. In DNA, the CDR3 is TGCGCCAGCAGCTATGGACAGGGTCGGGACGAGCAGTACTTC. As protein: CASSYGQGRDEQYF.

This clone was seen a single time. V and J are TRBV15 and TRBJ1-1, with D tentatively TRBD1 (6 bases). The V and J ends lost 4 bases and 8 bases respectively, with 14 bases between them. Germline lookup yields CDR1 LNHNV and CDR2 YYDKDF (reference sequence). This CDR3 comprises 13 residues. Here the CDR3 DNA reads TGTGCCACCAGCAACGGGGGGGCACCCGAAGCTTTCTTT. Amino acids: CATSNGGAPEAFF.

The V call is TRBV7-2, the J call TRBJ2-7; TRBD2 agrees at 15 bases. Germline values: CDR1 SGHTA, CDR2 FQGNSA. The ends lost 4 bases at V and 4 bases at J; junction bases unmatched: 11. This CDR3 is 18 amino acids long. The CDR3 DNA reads TGTGCCAGCAGCTATTGGACTAGCGGGAGGGCCTGGGGTTACGAGCAGTACTTC. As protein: CASSYWTSGRAWGYEQYF.

CDR3: CASSVGGTGGRNSPLHF. CDR3 DNA: TGTGCCAGCAGCGTAGGAGGGACAGGGGGCCGAAATTCACCCCTCCACTTT. The V call is TRBV9, the J call TRBJ1-6; 12 bases match TRBD1. Looked up from germline, CDR1 is SGDLS and CDR2 is YYNGEE. V lost 0 bases to trimming and J lost 7 bases; unmatched junction nucleotides: 5. CDR3 length: 17 residues. The entire variable domain, with the rest obtained from reference TRBV9 and TRBJ1-6, is as follows: DSGVTQTPKHLITATGQRVTLRCSPRSGDLSVYWYQQSLDQGLQFLIQYYNGEERAKGNILERFSAQQFPDLHSELNLSSLELGDSALYFCASSVGGTGGRNSPLHFGNGTRLTVT.

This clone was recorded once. CDR3 protein: CASTIAGTANQPQHF. The CDR3, as DNA: TGTGCCAGCACCATAGCAGGGACAGCTAATCAGCCCCAGCATTTT. V is TRBV28 and J is TRBJ1-5; TRBD1 aligns across 7 bases. Looked up from germline, CDR1 is MDHEN and CDR2 is SYDVKM. The CDR3 is 15 amino acids. V trimming: 7 bases; J trimming: 4 bases; junction bases outside the gene matches: 10.

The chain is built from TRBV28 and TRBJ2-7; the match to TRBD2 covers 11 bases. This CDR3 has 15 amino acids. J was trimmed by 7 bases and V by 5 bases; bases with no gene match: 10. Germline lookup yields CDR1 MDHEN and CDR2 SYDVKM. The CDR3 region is CASSPTTSGRREQYF. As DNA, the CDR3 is TGTGCCAGCAGTCCTACTACTAGCGGGAGAAGGGAGCAGTACTTC.